Sequencing of this T cell receptor beta chain was carried out in a study of response to subunit inactivated influenza vaccine. Whole-study findings and limits: Authors proposed each seasonal influenza vaccination draws in few new T cells.

This clonotype was seen at least ten times. Its cognate antigen is unknown. TCRdb analysed the RT-PCR reads with MiXCR anew, one entry per CDR3 protein. The repertoire holds around 710,000 distinct CDR3 sequences, with around 14% as singletons. This receptor was taken from a man aged 45-65 years who received an inactivated influenza vaccine. This specimen was PBMCs from blood, taken around 15 days before vaccination.

The CDR3 here is CASRLGFNTEAFF. CDR3 bases: TGCGCCAGCAGACTAGGATTTAACACTGAAGCTTTCTTT. The V gene is TRBV5-1, the J gene TRBJ1-1; D not resolved. Germline CDR1 reads SGHRS; CDR2 reads YFSETQ. CDR3 length equals 13 residues. Trimming removed 5 bases from V and 2 bases from J, with 10 bases in between. Full variable domain (remainder filled in from reference TRBV5-1 and TRBJ1-1): KAGVTQTPRYLIKTRGQQVTLSCSPISGHRSVSWYQQTPGQGLQFLFEYFSETQRNKGNFPGRFSGRQFSNSRSEMNVSTLELGDSALYLCASRLGFNTEAFFGQGTRLTVV.